Shown below are 2 T cell receptor beta chains from a single sample sequenced in a study of blood T cell repertoires in COVID-19. Repertoires were generated with immunoSEQ multiplex PCR, while TCRdb's copy carries only in-frame clones and drops some. Among 95,000 to 150,000 clones listed, 81% were seen once. Sequencing was carried out using peripheral blood. These receptor sequences come from a woman between 50 and 59 years old with acute or convalescent COVID-19.

The chain links TRBV19 to TRBJ1-6; TRBD1 might be the D (6 bases). CDR3 length: 13 residues. The V gene's germline CDR1 is LNHDA and CDR2 SQIVND (reference sequence). Trimming removed 10 bases from V and 10 bases from J, with 17 bases in between. This chain's CDR3 is CATTTGTNSPLHF. The DNA of the CDR3 is TGTGCCACAACTACAGGGACGAACTCACCCCTCCACTTT.

The chain is built from TRBV7-8 and TRBJ1-3, with TRBD1 as a possible D gene (5 bases). This CDR3 has 14 amino acids. Per germline, CDR1 SGHVS and CDR2 FQNEAQ. V lost 5 bases, J lost 2 bases, and 10 bases lay in between. CDR3 residues: CASSAGSPGNTIYF. The CDR3 coding sequence is TGTGCCAGCAGCGCAGGGTCCCCTGGAAACACCATATATTTT.